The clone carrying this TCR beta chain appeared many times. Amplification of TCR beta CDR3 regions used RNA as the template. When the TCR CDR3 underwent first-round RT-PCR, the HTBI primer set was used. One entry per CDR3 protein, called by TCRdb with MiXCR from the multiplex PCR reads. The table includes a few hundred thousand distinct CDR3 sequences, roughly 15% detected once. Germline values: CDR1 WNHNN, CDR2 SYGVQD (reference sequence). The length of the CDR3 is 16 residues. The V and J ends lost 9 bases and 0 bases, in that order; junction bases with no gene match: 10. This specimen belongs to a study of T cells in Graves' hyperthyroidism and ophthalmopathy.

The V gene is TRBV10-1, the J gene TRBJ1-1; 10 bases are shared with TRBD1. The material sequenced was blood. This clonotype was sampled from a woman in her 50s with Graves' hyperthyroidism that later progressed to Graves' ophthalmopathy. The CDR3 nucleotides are TGCGCCAGAGGGACAGGGGACGCCAAAATGAACACTGAAGCTTTCTTT. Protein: CARGTGDAKMNTEAFF.